This T cell receptor beta chain was profiled in a study of lung T cells in sarcoidosis with Löfgren's syndrome. Study-wide findings and caveats: Versus controls, Löfgren's syndrome patients reportedly showed TRAV12-1 and TRBV2 as most expanded.

Of note for this clonotype: Antigen specificity is unknown.

The CDR3 covers 16 residues. Germline lookup yields CDR1 MNHNY and CDR2 SVGAGI (reference sequence). The V and J ends lost 0 bases and 1 base, in that order; junction bases with no gene match: 5. TCRdb processed the reads anew with MiXCR; each CDR3 protein has one entry. The sample contains about 19,000 distinct CDR3 sequences, less than 25% of which appear only once. The chain recombines TRBV6-6 with TRBJ2-7, with 8 bases lining up with TRBD1. The sample was CD4+ T cells from PBMCs. This TCR came from a human donor with sarcoidosis (Löfgren's syndrome or another form), or a control subject (not recorded which). As DNA, the CDR3 is TGTGCCAGCAGTTACTCTGTGGGACAGGCATCCTACGAGCAGTACTTC. Translating it yields CASSYSVGQASYEQYF.